The present T cell receptor beta chain was sequenced within a study of cytomegalovirus exposure and HLA in healthy donors. Overall study results and limits: Sequencing likely caused a cluster of highly shared sequence variants.

This clone was counted between two and nine times. Antigen unknown. PCR was performed using 60 Vbeta and 13 Jbeta primers. Original analysis: The authors later counted 70 million to 80 million unique TCR beta chains, roughly 11 million of them shared. Profiling relied on immunoSEQ multiplex PCR, and the TCRdb table lists in-frame clones only, not all of them. That table gives V, J and clone size, and the DNA gave D and trimming. Of 150,000 to 200,000 clones detected, about 85% appear once; the ten largest clones hold approximately 2%. Samples came from healthy bone marrow donors. This CDR3 is built from 14 residues. V was pared by 2 bases and J by 5 bases, with 9 bases between. Germline V lookup: CDR1 MNHNY, CDR2 SVGAGI (reference sequence).

The gene calls are TRBV6-6 and TRBJ1-4, with D unclear. The TCR sequence derives from a man younger than 30 in good health and CMV-seronegative. Material: PBMCs. CDR3 region: CASSYRAGNEKLFF. Here the CDR3 DNA reads TGTGCCAGCAGTTACAGGGCGGGGAATGAAAAACTGTTTTTT.